This TCR beta chain was captured in a study of blood T cell repertoires in COVID-19. Using immunoSEQ multiplex PCR, the repertoire was profiled, and TCRdb retains in-frame clones only, with some absent. This table holds more than 250,000 clones, approximately 88% found once. CDR1 and CDR2 (germline): MGHRA, YSYEKL. The ends lost 2 bases at V and 0 bases at J; junction bases unmatched: 5. CDR3 size: 16 residues. This chain connects TRBV4-1 to TRBJ2-7, with 9 bases that match TRBD2. This TCR was recovered from a human donor in a cohort sampled during active COVID-19. The sequenced sample was peripheral blood. The CDR3, as DNA: TGCGCCAGCAGCCAACAAGCGGGAGGTCCCTCCTACGAGCAGTACTTC. The encoded protein is CASSQQAGGPSYEQYF.